This TCR beta chain was observed in a study of cytomegalovirus exposure and HLA in healthy donors. Vbeta (60) and Jbeta (13) primers were used in the PCR. The table came from immunoSEQ multiplex PCR; TCRdb's copy has only in-frame clones and leaves some out. The sample lists fewer than 130,000 clones; 74% were seen once. This CDR3 spans 15 amino acids. Trimming removed 1 base at V and 2 bases at J, with 10 bases between. Per germline, CDR1 LNHDA and CDR2 SQIVND (reference sequence). The rearrangement links TRBV19 to TRBJ2-3; D is unresolved. The specimen was PBMCs. The clonotype was recovered from a man aged 50-59 years in good health and CMV-seropositive. CDR3 sequence: CASSIVGGSTDTQYF. The DNA of the CDR3 is TGTGCCAGTAGTATAGTAGGCGGTTCCACAGATACGCAGTATTTT. The variable domain in full, with the rest retrieved from reference TRBV19 and TRBJ2-3, is DGGITQSPKYLFRKEGQNVTLSCEQNLNHDAMYWYRQDPGQGLRLIYYSQIVNDFQKGDIAEGYSVSREKKESFPLTVTSAQKNPTAFYLCASSIVGGSTDTQYFGPGTRLTVL.